This TCR beta chain was captured in a study of identical twins. This clonotype was recorded many times. TCRdb recomputed calls from the 5' RACE reads with MiXCR, one row per CDR3 protein. The table records 200,000 to 300,000 distinct CDR3 sequences, 8% to 11% of them present only once. The CDR3 runs to 14 residues. Trimming cost V 5 bases and J 0 bases, with 8 bases left between them. Germline V gene sequence: CDR1 MNHNS, CDR2 SASEGT. V is TRBV6-1 and J is TRBJ2-1, with D unclear. The sample taken for sequencing was memory T cells sorted from blood. The sequence was collected from a man between 45 and 60 years old in good health. CDR3 protein: CASSPESSYNEQFF. The CDR3 DNA is TGTGCCAGCAGTCCGGAGAGCTCCTACAATGAGCAGTTCTTC.